This T cell receptor (beta chain) was sequenced during a study of blood T cell repertoires in COVID-19 (dated by TCRdb to 2020 to 2022). Study-wide context: Collaborator samples came from the United States, Italy and Spain and covered acute and convalescent phases of COVID-19. The dataset comprised deeply sampled blood TCRbeta repertoires from subjects exposed to, actively infected with, or recovered from COVID-19. Where available, HLA class I and class II types were obtained from metadata supplied by the sample provider rather than from assay-based typing. The prospective study material was composed of cDNA or gDNA derived from T cells, B-cell-depleted T cells, or PBMCs. The sample metadata nearly always contained a de-identified subject ID, COVID-19 status, age in years and sex. The repertoires were released in a freely available public database meant as a resource for research on the immune response to SARS-CoV-2. The samples were drawn from the first 160 participants of the ongoing ImmuneRACE study and from some 1,300 subjects provided by 6 global collaborators.

The immunoSEQ Assay, a bias-controlled multiplex PCR, was used to amplify TCRbeta CDR3 regions from genomic DNA. As for the authors' bioinformatics: The number of nucleated cells in each sample was estimated from the amplification of reference gene primers within the assay. To quantify the absolute abundance of each unique TCRbeta CDR3 rearrangement, sequence reads were collapsed and filtered. For each sample, productive Simpson clonality was calculated as the square root of Simpson's diversity index across productive rearrangements. TCRdb holds this immuneACCESS table with in-frame rearrangements only. Some clones are missing; in checked studies, unresolved V genes explain under half, and the rest has no known cause. That table is the source of V, J and clone size, and D and trimming were worked out from the DNA. This sample is represented by 150,000 to 200,000 clones; approximately 91% of them were singletons. The ten largest clones capture roughly 2% of the sample.

Counted from cysteine to phenylalanine, this CDR3 has 12 amino acids. Of the read, only the CDR3 DNA is kept; its 36 bases are in frame from base 1. The V end loses 4 bases and the J end loses 7 bases, and a stretch of 11 bases separates them. The germline V gene gives CDR1 as SGDLS and CDR2 as YYNGEE. Beyond this particular receptor, the publication reports: How much clinical and demographic metadata was included differed by source and by participant, and the metadata was provided uncurated.

A note on this clone: The antigen this receptor binds is unknown. The input lacks base qualities; no much larger clone sits a single base away.

Collaborating institutions collected whole blood in K2EDTA tubes following their own protocols. Collaborator samples were shipped for TCRbeta analysis as frozen whole blood, isolated PBMCs, or DNA extracted from either sample type. The chain is made from TRBV9 and TRBJ1-2; there is no confident call for the D gene. Sequencing used peripheral blood. This clonotype was sampled from a man aged 18 to 29 with acute or convalescent COVID-19. The bases read TGTGCCAGCAGCACCCAGGTTATTGGCTACACCTTC. Its amino acids are CASSTQVIGYTF.